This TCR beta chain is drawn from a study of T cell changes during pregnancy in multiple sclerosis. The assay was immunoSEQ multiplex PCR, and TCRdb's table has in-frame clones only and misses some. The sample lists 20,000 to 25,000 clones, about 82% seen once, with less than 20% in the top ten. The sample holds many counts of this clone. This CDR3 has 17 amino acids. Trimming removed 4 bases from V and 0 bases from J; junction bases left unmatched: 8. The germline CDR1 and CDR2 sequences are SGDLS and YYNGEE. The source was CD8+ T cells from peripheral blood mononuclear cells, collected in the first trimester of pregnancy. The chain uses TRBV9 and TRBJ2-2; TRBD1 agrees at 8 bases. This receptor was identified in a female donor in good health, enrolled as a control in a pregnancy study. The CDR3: CASSFSRTGPNTGELFF. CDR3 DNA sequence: TGTGCCAGCAGCTTTTCTAGGACAGGGCCGAACACCGGGGAGCTGTTTTTT.